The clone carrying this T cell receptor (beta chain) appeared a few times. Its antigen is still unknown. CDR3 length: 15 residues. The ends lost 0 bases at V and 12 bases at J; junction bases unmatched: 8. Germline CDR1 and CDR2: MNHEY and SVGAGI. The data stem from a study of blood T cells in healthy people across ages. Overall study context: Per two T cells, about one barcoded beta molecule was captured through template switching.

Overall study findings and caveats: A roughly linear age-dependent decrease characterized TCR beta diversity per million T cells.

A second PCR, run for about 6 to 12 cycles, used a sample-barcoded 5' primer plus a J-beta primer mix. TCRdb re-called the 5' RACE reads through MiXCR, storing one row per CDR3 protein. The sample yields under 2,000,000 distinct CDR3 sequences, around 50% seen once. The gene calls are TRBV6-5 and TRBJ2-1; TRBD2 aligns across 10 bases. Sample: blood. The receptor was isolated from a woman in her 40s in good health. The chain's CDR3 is CASSYSTSGVAGQFF. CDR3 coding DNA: TGTGCCAGCAGTTACTCTACTAGCGGGGTAGCGGGGCAGTTCTTC.